This is a list of T cell receptor beta chains from one sample in a study of blood T cell repertoires in COVID-19. Profiling relied on immunoSEQ multiplex PCR, and the TCRdb table lists in-frame clones only, not all of them. Of about 310,000 clones listed, roughly 90% are singletons. The sequencing sample was made of peripheral blood. The origin of the receptors is a middle-aged woman with COVID-19, enrolled during active disease. Each CDR3 is given with its conserved first and last residue. Each record gives: V gene, CDR3 protein.

v_call: TRBV7-8
cdr3_aa: CASSRRTSGGRFPYNEQFF

v_call: TRBV7-3
cdr3_aa: CASSLSKGAWETQYF

v_call: TRBV5-8
cdr3_aa: CASSHRGGKSPNEQFF

v_call: TRBV9
cdr3_aa: CASSSETQGRTQYF

v_call: TRBV6-1
cdr3_aa: CASSEGREGETQYF

v_call: TRBV18
cdr3_aa: CASSPETVTGELFF

v_call: TRBV4-2
cdr3_aa: CASSRDTGTGLGHENSPLHF

v_call: TRBV6-2/TRBV6-3
cdr3_aa: CASSYDRGQNQPQHF

v_call: TRBV7-3
cdr3_aa: CASSLMGMNTEAFF

v_call: TRBV28
cdr3_aa: CASSTTGSGGPNYGYTF

v_call: TRBV5-8
cdr3_aa: CASSQRTGEYEQYF

v_call: TRBV5-4
cdr3_aa: CASSWGQRNTIYF

v_call: TRBV28
cdr3_aa: CASSLSQFRSNQPQHF

v_call: TRBV7-2
cdr3_aa: CASSLSGGSTDTQYF

v_call: TRBV28
cdr3_aa: CASSSPGLVDEQFF

v_call: TRBV14
cdr3_aa: CASSRYRGRREKLFF